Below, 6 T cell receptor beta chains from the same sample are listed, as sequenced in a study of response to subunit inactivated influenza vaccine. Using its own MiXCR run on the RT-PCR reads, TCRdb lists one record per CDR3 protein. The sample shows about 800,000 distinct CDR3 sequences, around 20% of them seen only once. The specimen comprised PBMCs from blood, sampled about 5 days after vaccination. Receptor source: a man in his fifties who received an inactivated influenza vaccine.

CDR3 sequence reads: CASSYSVGAYEQYF. In nucleotides, the CDR3 is TGTGCCAGCAGTTACTCGGTGGGGGCCTACGAGCAGTACTTC. The chain employs TRBV6-5 and TRBJ2-7, with D perhaps matching TRBD1 or TRBD2 (5 bases each). Trimming took 0 bases from V and 2 from J, leaving 8 bases between them. Germline values: CDR1 MNHEY, CDR2 SVGAGI. The CDR3 is made up of 14 amino acids.

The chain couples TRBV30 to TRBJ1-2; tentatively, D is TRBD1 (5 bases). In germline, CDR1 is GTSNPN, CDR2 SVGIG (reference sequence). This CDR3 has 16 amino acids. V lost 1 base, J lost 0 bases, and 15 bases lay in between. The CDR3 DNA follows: TGTGCCTGGAGTGCAGGGAGGATCCTAGCTAACTATGGCTACACCTTC. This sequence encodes CAWSAGRILANYGYTF.

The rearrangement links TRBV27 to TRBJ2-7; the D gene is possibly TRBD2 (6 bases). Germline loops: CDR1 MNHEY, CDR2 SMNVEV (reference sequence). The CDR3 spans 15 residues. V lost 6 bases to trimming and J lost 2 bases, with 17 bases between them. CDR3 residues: CASSLATDPTYEQYF. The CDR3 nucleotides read TGTGCCAGCAGCCTAGCGACTGACCCAACCTACGAGCAGTACTTC.

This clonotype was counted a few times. In nucleotides, the CDR3 is TGTGCCATCGGCGGGGCCTCCTACAATGAGCAGTTCTTC. It codes for CAIGGASYNEQFF. The V gene is TRBV10-3, the J gene TRBJ2-1; the D gene is possibly TRBD2 (6 bases). Germline loops: CDR1 ENHRY, CDR2 SYGVKD. The CDR3 loop spans 13 amino acids. V was trimmed by 8 bases and J by 0 bases, leaving 8 bases between them.

The CDR3 region is CASSHQDRGLATNEKLFF. The CDR3, as DNA: TGTGCCAGCAGCCACCAGGACAGGGGGCTTGCAACTAATGAAAAACTGTTTTTT. V gene TRBV7-8 combines with J gene TRBJ1-4, with TRBD1 matching 11 bases. J was trimmed by 0 bases and V by 5 bases; bases with no gene match: 8. The germline CDR1 and CDR2 sequences are SGHVS and FQNEAQ. The CDR3 totals 18 residues.

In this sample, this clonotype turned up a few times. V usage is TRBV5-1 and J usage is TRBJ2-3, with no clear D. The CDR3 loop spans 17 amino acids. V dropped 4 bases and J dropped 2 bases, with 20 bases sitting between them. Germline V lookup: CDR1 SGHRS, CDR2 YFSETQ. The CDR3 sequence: CASSLDPSSLYTDTQYF. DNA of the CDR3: TGCGCCAGCAGCCTCGACCCTTCTTCCCTTTACACAGATACGCAGTATTTT.